Below, 5 T cell receptor beta chains from the same sample are listed, as sequenced in a study of blood T cell repertoires in COVID-19. Clones were read by immunoSEQ multiplex PCR, and TCRdb kept only the in-frame ones, dropping some. The data contain fewer than 250,000 clones, around 87% of them seen just once; the ten biggest clones take up roughly 16%. Sequenced sample: PBMCs or T cells enriched from blood (not recorded which). The receptors here all came from a man between 25 and 39 years old who had been exposed to COVID-19.

The chain joins TRBV4-2 to TRBJ1-2, with TRBD1 identical over 7 bases. CDR1 is LGHNA and CDR2 is YNFKEQ in the germline V gene. The CDR3 is made up of 17 amino acids. J was trimmed by 2 bases and V by 0 bases; bases with no gene match: 9. In DNA, the CDR3 is TGTGCCAGCAGCCAAGATCCAGCACAGGGGTCGAACTATGGCTACACCTTC. Protein product: CASSQDPAQGSNYGYTF.

The J gene is TRBJ2-7, the V gene TRBV5-6; 8 bases are shared with TRBD2. V was pared by 3 bases and J by 6 bases, with 17 bases of the junction left unmatched. Germline V CDR1 and CDR2: SGHDT, YYEEEE. The CDR3 has 17 amino acids. CDR3 amino acids: CASSSRLPGLDLREQYF. CDR3 DNA sequence: TGTGCCAGCAGCTCACGGTTACCGGGACTAGATCTTCGCGAGCAGTACTTC.

The chain has TRBV5-1 and TRBJ1-2; tentative D call: TRBD1 (6 bases). V lost 1 base, J lost 10 bases, and 32 bases lay in between. The CDR3 runs to 19 residues. Germline values: CDR1 SGHRS, CDR2 YFSETQ. The CDR3 region has the DNA TGCGCCAGCAGCTTGAGGCGGACAGTACCCGCGCGGGGGGGAGACACCTACACCTTC. It yields the protein CASSLRRTVPARGGDTYTF.

The V and J genes are TRBV5-1 and TRBJ1-2; TRBD1 matches 10 bases. Germline lookup yields CDR1 SGHRS and CDR2 YFSETQ. V dropped 2 bases and J dropped 2; count of bases not matched to a gene: 3. The CDR3 is made up of 15 amino acids. The CDR3 region is CASSLGTGVNYGYTF. CDR3 DNA: TGCGCCAGCAGCTTAGGGACAGGGGTAAACTATGGCTACACCTTC.

The chain joins TRBV11-3 to TRBJ2-1; a weak D match, TRBD1 (6 bases). V gave up 5 bases and J gave up 7 bases, with 12 bases separating them. Per the germline V gene, CDR1 is SGHNT and CDR2 is YENEEA. The CDR3 has 13 amino acids. CDR3 residues: CASSPGVDNEQFF. CDR3 nucleotides: TGTGCCAGCAGCCCAGGGGTGGATAATGAGCAGTTCTTC.